The source of this TCR beta chain is a study of Ad26.COV2.S vaccination and SARS-CoV-2 variants. About the research overall: Vaccine-arm donor from the placebo-controlled COV1001 Ad26.COV2.S trial.

Germline-derived CDR1 and CDR2 are SNHLY and FYNNEI. V trimming: 8 bases; J trimming: 4 bases; junction bases outside the gene matches: 5. The CDR3 has 13 amino acids. Described treatment: about 20 received Ad26.COV2.S at low or high dose, single or two shots; roughly five received placebo; per-sample allocation not given. At day 63 after the first vaccine or placebo injection, samples were drawn. In Boston, an adult donor aged 18-55 years took part. Study results and caveats: Responses of T cells in total may have been underestimated by the TCR breadth and depth analyses. The authors reported substantial breadth in spike-specific CD8+ and CD4+ T cell responses after vaccination.

Assay: immunoSEQ multiplex PCR; the TCRdb copy retains only in-frame clones and omits some. The table has approximately 480,000 clones, roughly 85% seen once. Points on this clone: The target antigen is unknown.

The chain joins TRBV2 to TRBJ2-1, with 7 bases matching TRBD2. The TCR was taken from a person aged 18-65 years who received the Ad26.COV2.S COVID-19 vaccine or a placebo. The sample was peripheral blood, taken in a trial of Ad26.COV2.S vaccine versus placebo. The DNA of the CDR3 is TGTGCCAGCGATCTAGCGGAATACAATGAGCAGTTCTTC. It encodes CASDLAEYNEQFF.